This T cell receptor beta chain was identified during a study of T cell responses to AZD1222 COVID-19 vaccine. Study-level findings and limits: Vaccination with two AZD1222 doses was followed by a rise in Spike-specific TCR breadth and depth. The study found vaccine-associated CD4 TCRs spanning spike, dominant at 160-218 and 743-854. Repertoire sampling occurred only after the peak T cell response.

In regard to this clone: No antigen is known for it.

Clones were read by immunoSEQ multiplex PCR, and TCRdb kept only the in-frame ones, dropping some. The repertoire holds about 110,000 clones, with about 90% as singletons. Sequences were derived from peripheral blood, sampled 28 days after the second AZD1222 dose. The receptor was isolated from an adult who received the AZD1222 COVID-19 vaccine.

CDR3 coding DNA: TGTGCCAGCAGCCATACGGGACAGGGTTACGAGCAGTACTTC. Translated, it gives CASSHTGQGYEQYF. The chain is built from TRBV28 and TRBJ2-7, with TRBD1 matching 9 bases. The CDR3 is 14 residues long. Trimming cost V 6 bases and J 4 bases; bases outside gene matches: 7. Germline V gene lookup returns CDR1 MDHEN and CDR2 SYDVKM.